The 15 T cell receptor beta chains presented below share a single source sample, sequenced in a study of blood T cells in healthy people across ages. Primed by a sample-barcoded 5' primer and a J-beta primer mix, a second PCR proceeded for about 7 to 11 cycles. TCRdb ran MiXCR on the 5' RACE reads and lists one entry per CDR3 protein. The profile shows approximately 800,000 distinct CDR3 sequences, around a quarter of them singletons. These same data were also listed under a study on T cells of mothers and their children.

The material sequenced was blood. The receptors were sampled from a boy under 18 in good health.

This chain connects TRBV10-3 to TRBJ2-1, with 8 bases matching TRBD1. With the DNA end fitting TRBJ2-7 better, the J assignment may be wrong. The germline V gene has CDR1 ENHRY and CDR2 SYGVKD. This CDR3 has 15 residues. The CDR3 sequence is CAISDGTGLDYEQYF. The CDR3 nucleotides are TGTGCCATCAGCGACGGGACAGGCTTGGATTACGAGCAGTACTTC.

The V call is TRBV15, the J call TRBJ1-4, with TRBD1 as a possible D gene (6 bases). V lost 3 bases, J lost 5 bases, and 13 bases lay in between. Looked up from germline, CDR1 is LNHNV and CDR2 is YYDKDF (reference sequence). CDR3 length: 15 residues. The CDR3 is CATSRHRETNEKLFF. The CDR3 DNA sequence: TGTGCCACCAGCAGGCACAGGGAGACCAATGAAAAACTGTTTTTT.

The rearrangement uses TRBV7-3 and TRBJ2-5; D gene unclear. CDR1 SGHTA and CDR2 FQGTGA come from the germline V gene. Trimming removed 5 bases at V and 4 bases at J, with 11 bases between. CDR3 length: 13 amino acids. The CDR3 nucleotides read TGTGCCAGCAGCCACGGTCCTGGAGAGACCCAGTACTTC. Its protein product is CASSHGPGETQYF. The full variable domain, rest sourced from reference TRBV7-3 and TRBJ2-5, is GAGVSQTPSNKVTEKGKYVELRCDPISGHTALYWYRQSLGQGPEFLIYFQGTGAADDSGLPNDRFFAVRPEGSVSTLKIQRTERGDSAVYLCASSHGPGETQYFGPGTRLLVL.

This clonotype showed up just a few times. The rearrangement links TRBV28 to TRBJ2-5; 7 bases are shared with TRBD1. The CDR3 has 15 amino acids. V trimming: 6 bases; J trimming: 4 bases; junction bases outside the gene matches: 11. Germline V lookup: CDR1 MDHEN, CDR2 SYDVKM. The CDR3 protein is CASSGPTGWAETQYF. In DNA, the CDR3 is TGTGCCAGCAGCGGACCGACAGGGTGGGCAGAGACCCAGTACTTC.

The CDR3: CASRNTGGRYGYTF. The CDR3 bases are TGTGCCAGCAGGAATACAGGGGGCCGATATGGCTACACCTTC. The chain combines TRBV7-2 with TRBJ1-2; 9 bases match TRBD1. The CDR3 covers 14 residues. The J segment lost 5 bases and the V segment lost 6 bases, leaving 7 bases of the junction unmatched. The germline CDR1 and CDR2 sequences are SGHTA and FQGNSA.

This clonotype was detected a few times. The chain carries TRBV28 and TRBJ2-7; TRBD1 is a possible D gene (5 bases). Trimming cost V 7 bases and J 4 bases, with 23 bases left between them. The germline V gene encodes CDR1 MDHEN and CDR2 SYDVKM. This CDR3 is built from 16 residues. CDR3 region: CASIGIGQGKFYEQYF. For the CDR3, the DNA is TGTGCCAGCATAGGAATTGGGCAGGGAAAGTTTTACGAGCAGTACTTC.

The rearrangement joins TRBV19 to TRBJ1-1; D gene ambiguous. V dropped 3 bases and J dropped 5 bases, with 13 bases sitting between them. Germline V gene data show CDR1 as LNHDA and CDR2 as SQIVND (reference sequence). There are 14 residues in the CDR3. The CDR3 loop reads CASSIGVSGTEAFF. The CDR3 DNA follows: TGTGCCAGTAGTATTGGAGTTTCTGGGACTGAAGCTTTCTTT.

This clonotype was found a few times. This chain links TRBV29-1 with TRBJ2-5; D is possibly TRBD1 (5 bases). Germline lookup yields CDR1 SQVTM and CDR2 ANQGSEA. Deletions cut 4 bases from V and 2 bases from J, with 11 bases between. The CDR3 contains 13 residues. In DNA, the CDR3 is TGCAGCGTTGCAGTTGGGGCACAAGAGACCCAGTACTTC. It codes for CSVAVGAQETQYF. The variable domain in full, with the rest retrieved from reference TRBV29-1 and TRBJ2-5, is SAVISQKPSRDICQRGTSLTIQCQVDSQVTMMFWYRQQPGQSLTLIATANQGSEATYESGFVIDKFPISRPNLTFSTLTVSNMSPEDSSIYLCSVAVGAQETQYFGPGTRLLVL.

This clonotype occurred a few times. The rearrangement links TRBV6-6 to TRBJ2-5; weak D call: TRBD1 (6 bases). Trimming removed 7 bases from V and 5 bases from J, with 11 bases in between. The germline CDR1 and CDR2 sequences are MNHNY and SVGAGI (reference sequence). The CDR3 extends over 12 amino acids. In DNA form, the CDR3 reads TGTGCCAGCACAGGGGTGGAGGAGACCCAGTACTTC. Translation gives CASTGVEETQYF.

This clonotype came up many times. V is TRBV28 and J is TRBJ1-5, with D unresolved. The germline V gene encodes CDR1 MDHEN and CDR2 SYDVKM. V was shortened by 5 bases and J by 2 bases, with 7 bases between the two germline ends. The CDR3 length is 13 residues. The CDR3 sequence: CASSRRGNQPQHF. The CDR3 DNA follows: TGTGCCAGCAGTCGAAGAGGCAATCAGCCCCAGCATTTT.

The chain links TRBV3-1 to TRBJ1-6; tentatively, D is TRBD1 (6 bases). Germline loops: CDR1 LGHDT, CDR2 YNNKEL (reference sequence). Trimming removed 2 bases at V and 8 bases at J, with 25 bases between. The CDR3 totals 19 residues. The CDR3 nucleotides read TGTGCCAGCAGCCAACGGGACATTCGTGGCGGCGGACTCCATTCACCCCTCCACTTT. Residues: CASSQRDIRGGGLHSPLHF. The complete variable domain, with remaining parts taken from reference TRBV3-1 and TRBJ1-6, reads DTAVSQTPKYLVTQMGNDKSIKCEQNLGHDTMYWYKQDSKKFLKIMFSYNNKELIINETVPNRFSPKSPDKAHLNLHINSLELGDSAVYFCASSQRDIRGGGLHSPLHFGNGTRLTVT.

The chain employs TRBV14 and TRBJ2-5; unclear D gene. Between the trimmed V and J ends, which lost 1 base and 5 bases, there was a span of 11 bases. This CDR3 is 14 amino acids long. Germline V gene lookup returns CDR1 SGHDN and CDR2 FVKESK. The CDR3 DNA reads TGTGCCAGCAGCCAAGGGGTAGGGATGGAGACCCAGTACTTC. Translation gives CASSQGVGMETQYF.

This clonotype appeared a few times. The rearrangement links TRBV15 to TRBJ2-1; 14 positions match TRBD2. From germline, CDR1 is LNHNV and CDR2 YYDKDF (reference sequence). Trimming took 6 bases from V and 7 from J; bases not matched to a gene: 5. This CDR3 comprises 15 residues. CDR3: CATSGTSGSRNEQFF. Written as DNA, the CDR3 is TGTGCCACCAGTGGGACTAGCGGGAGTAGAAATGAGCAGTTCTTC.

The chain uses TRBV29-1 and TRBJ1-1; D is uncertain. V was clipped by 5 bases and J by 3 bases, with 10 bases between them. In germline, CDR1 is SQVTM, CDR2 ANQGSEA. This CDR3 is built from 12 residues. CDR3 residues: CSVYGVDTEAFF. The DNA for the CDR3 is TGCAGCGTTTATGGGGTAGACACTGAAGCTTTCTTT.

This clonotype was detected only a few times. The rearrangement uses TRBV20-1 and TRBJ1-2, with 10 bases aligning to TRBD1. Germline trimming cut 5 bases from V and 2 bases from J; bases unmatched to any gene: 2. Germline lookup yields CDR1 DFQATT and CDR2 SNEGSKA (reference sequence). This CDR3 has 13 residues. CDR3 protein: CSAEDRGNYGYTF. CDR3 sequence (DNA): TGCAGTGCTGAGGACAGGGGGAACTATGGCTACACCTTC.